This TCR beta chain was obtained from a study of somatic mutations in cytotoxic T cells in rheumatoid arthritis. Background on the study: Certain T-cell populations stained with V beta antibodies were FACS-sorted to nearly 100% purity, and V beta1+ cells were TCRB-sequenced. Study-level points and caveats: Expanded CD8+ clones had unknown antigen targets.

The method was immunoSEQ multiplex PCR; TCRdb's version includes in-frame clones alone and lacks a portion of them. Of around 20,000 clones listed, 65% to 70% are singletons. As for this clone: Its specificity is unknown.

Germline V gene sequence: CDR1 MNHEY, CDR2 SVGAGI. This CDR3 region has 12 residues. Trimming stripped 5 bases from V and 3 bases from J, with 8 bases between. The sample taken for sequencing was CD8+ T cells sorted from blood. This chain joins TRBV6-5 and TRBJ2-7, with D possibly TRBD1 on 5 matching bases. The TCR comes from an adult with rheumatoid arthritis. DNA for the CDR3: TGTGCCAGCAGTCGCAGGGACTACGAGCAGTACTTC. This encodes CASSRRDYEQYF.